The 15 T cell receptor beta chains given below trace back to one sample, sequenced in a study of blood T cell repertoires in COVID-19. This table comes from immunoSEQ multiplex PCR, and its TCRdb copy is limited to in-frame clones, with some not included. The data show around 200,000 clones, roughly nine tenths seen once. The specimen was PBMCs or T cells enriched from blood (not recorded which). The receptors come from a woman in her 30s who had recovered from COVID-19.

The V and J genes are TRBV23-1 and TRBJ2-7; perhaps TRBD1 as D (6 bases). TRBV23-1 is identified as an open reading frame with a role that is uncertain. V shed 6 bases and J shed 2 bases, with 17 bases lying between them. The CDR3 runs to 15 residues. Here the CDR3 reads CASSNSGQTPYEQYF. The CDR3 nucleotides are TGCGCCAGCAGCAATTCCGGACAGACGCCCTACGAGCAGTACTTC.

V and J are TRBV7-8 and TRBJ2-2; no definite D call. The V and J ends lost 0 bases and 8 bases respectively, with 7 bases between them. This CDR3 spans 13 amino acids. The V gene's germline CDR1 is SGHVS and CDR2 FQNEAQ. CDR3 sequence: CASSLALRGELFF. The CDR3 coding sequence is TGTGCCAGCAGCTTAGCGCTCCGGGGGGAGCTGTTTTTT.

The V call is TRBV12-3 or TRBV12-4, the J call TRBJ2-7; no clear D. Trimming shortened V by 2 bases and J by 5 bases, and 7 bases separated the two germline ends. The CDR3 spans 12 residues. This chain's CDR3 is CASSLIQDEQYF. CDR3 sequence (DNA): TGTGCCAGCAGTTTAATTCAGGACGAGCAGTACTTC.

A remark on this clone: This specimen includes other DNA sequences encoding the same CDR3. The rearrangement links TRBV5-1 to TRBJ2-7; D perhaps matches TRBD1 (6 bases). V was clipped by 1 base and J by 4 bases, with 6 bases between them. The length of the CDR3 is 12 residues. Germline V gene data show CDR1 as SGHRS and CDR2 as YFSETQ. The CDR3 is CASSLQGYEQYF. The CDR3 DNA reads TGCGCCAGCAGCTTGCAGGGGTACGAGCAGTACTTC.

The CDR3 loop reads CASSFWEVGAFF. The CDR3 DNA follows: TGTGCCAGCAGCTTTTGGGAGGTGGGGGCTTTCTTT. The V and J genes are TRBV7-2 and TRBJ1-1; D not certain. The CDR3 sequence is 12 residues long. Per the germline V gene, CDR1 is SGHTA and CDR2 is FQGNSA. V lost 3 bases to trimming and J lost 11 bases, with 13 bases between them.

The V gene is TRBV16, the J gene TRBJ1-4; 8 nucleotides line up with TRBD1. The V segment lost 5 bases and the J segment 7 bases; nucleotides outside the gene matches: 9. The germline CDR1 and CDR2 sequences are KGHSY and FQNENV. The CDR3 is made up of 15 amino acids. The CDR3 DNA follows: TGTGCCAGCAGCACCCGACAGGGGTCGGGTGAAAAACTGTTTTTT. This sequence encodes CASSTRQGSGEKLFF.

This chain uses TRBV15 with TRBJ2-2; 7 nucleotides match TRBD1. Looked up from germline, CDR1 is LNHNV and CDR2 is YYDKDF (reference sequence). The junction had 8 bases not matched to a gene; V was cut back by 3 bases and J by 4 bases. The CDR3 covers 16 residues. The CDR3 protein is CATSSTGDWGTGELFF. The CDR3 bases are TGTGCCACCAGCAGTACAGGGGATTGGGGCACCGGGGAGCTGTTTTTT.

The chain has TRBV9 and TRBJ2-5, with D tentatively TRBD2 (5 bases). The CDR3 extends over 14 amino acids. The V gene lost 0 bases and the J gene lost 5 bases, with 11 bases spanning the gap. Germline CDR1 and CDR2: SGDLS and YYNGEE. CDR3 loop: CASSVGGQAETQYF. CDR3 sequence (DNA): TGTGCCAGCAGCGTAGGCGGGCAGGCGGAGACCCAGTACTTC.

CDR3 residues: CASSPTGGRSFDTEAFF. The CDR3 region has the DNA TGTGCCAGCAGCCCTACAGGGGGTAGGTCGTTTGACACTGAAGCTTTCTTT. The V call is TRBV7-3, the J call TRBJ1-1; 8 bases are shared with TRBD1. Trimming cost V 5 bases and J 3 bases; bases outside gene matches: 14. Germline assignment: CDR1 SGHTA and CDR2 FQGTGA. The CDR3 spans 17 residues.

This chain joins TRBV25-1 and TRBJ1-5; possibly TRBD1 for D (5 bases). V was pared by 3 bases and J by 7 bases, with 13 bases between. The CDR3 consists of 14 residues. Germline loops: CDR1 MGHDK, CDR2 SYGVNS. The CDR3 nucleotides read TGTGCCAGCAGTGAGAATGAAGGGGAACAGCCCCAGCATTTT. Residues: CASSENEGEQPQHF. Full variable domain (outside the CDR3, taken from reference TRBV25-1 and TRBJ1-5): EADIYQTPRYLVIGTGKKITLECSQTMGHDKMYWYQQDPGMELHLIHYSYGVNSTEKGDLSSESTVSRIRTEHFPLTLESARPSHTSQYLCASSENEGEQPQHFGDGTRLSIL.

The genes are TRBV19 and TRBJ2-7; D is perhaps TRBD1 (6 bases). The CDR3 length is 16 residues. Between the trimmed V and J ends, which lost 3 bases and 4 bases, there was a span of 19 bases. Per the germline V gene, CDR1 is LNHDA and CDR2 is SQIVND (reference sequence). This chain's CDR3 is CASSIRGDRTPYEQYF. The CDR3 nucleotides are TGTGCCAGTAGTATTAGGGGTGACAGGACTCCGTACGAGCAGTACTTC.

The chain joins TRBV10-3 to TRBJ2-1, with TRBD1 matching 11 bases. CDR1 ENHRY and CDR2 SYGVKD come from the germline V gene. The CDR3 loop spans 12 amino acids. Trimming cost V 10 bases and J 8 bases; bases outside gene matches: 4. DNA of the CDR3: TGTGCCACCGGACAGGGGGCTGATGAGCAGTTCTTC. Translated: CATGQGADEQFF.

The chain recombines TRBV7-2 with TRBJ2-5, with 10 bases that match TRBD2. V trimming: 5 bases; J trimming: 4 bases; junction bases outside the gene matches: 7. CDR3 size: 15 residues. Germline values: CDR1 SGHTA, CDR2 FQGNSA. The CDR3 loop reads CASSLGLAFPETQYF. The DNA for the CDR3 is TGTGCCAGCAGCCTGGGACTAGCGTTTCCAGAGACCCAGTACTTC.

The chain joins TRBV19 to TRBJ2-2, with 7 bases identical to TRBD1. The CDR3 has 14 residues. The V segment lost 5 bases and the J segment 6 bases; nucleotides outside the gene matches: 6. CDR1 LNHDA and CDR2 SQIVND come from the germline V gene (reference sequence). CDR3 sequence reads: CASSPGQVAGELFF. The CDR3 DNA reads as TGTGCCAGTAGTCCAGGACAGGTAGCCGGGGAGCTGTTTTTT.

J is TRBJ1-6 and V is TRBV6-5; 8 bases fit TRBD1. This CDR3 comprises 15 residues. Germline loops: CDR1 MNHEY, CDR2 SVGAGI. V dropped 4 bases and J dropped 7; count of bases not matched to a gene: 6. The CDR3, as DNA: TGTGCCAGCAGTTGGGACAGGATCGGGAATTCACCCCTCCACTTT. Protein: CASSWDRIGNSPLHF.